Sequencing of this T cell receptor (beta chain) was carried out in a study of blood T cell repertoires in COVID-19 (dated by TCRdb to the early 2020s). In the study overall: Collaborator samples came from the United States, Italy and Spain and covered acute and convalescent phases of COVID-19. The repertoires were released in a freely available public database intended as a resource for research on the immune response to SARS-CoV-2. Where HLA class I and class II types were available, the types were taken from metadata supplied by the sample provider, not from assay-based typing. Deeply sampled blood TCRbeta repertoires from subjects exposed to, actively infected with, or recovered from COVID-19 were included in the dataset. The samples were drawn from the first 160 participants of the ongoing ImmuneRACE study and from 950 to 1,500 subjects provided by 6 global collaborators. Sample metadata almost always included a de-identified subject ID, COVID-19 status, age in years and sex. The prospective study material was composed of cDNA or gDNA derived from T cells, B-cell-depleted T cells, or PBMCs. Overall study outcomes, separate from this receptor: Clinical and demographic metadata were provided uncurated, with the amount varying by source and participant.

Whole blood was collected in K2EDTA tubes by collaborating institutions according to the institutions' own protocols. Collaborator samples were shipped for TCRbeta analysis as frozen whole blood, isolated PBMCs, or DNA extracted from either sample type. Worth noting for this clone: The clone's antigen remains unknown. No base quality information exists; no much larger clone differs at one position.

TCRbeta CDR3 regions were amplified from genomic DNA using the immunoSEQ Assay, a bias-controlled multiplex PCR. In the paper's pipeline: The number of nucleated cells in each sample was estimated by amplification of reference gene primers within the assay. To quantify the absolute abundance of each unique TCRbeta CDR3 rearrangement, sequence reads were collapsed and filtered. For each sample, productive Simpson clonality was calculated as the square root of Simpson's diversity index across productive rearrangements. TCRdb took over this immuneACCESS table, retaining in-frame rearrangements with V and J assigned. Such tables are incomplete; in checked studies, under half of the missing clones stem from an unresolved V gene, and the remainder is unexplained. The V and J calls and clone size are taken from that table; D and trimming were inferred from the DNA. The sample contains 150,000 or so clones, roughly 90% of them found a single time. The top ten clonotypes cover 18% of the sample.

Deletion took 3 bases off V and 3 bases off J, with a span of 14 bases between the germline ends. The CDR3 sequence holds 15 residues, the cysteine and phenylalanine included. Just the 45-base CDR3 DNA is kept, in frame starting at base 1. Taken from the germline V gene, the CDR1 and CDR2 loops are MGHRA and YSYEKL. This clonotype was sampled from a man aged 55 to 70 with active or convalescent COVID-19. Sequenced material: peripheral blood. Rearrangement joined TRBV4-1 to TRBJ1-2, with an unclear D gene assignment. At the DNA level, the sequence is TGCGCCAGCAGCCACGATTTAACAAGTTACTATGGCTACACCTTC. This encodes CASSHDLTSYYGYTF.